This passage covers 16 T cell receptor beta chains from one sample sequenced in a study of T-cell memory formation after mild COVID-19. MiXCR, run by TCRdb on the 5' RACE reads, gives a single entry per CDR3 protein. The repertoire holds tens of thousands of distinct CDR3 sequences, with about 9.4% as singletons. Sequences were obtained from PBMCs or a T cell subset sorted from them (not recorded which). Source of these receptors: a man younger than 30 who had mild COVID-19 (a few samples of this study predate the infection). Cell type and time point are not known.

The chain recombines TRBV7-2 with TRBJ2-7; 11 nucleotides align to TRBD2. The CDR3 runs to 15 residues. With 5 bases clipped from V and 7 bases from J, the junction kept 10 bases outside the gene matches. Germline CDR1 is SGHTA and CDR2 is FQGNSA. The DNA of the CDR3 is TGTGCCAGCAGCCCACTCCTAGCGGGGGGTTGGGAGCAGTACTTC. Translating it yields CASSPLLAGGWEQYF.

In this sample, this clonotype turned up a few times. The chain uses TRBV2 and TRBJ2-7; D is ambiguous. Trimming removed 9 bases from V and 4 bases from J, with 13 bases in between. Germline CDR1 reads SNHLY; CDR2 reads FYNNEI. The CDR3 covers 12 residues. The CDR3 reads CASAMGRYEQYF. The CDR3 region has the DNA TGTGCCAGTGCTATGGGCCGGTACGAGCAGTACTTC.

This clonotype occurred many times. The gene calls are TRBV7-2 and TRBJ2-1; 7 bases align to TRBD2. The V gene's germline CDR1 is SGHTA and CDR2 FQGNSA. CDR3 length equals 15 residues. Unmatched junction bases numbered 13, after V lost 5 bases and J lost 9 bases. The CDR3: CASSPGRVDASEQFF. The CDR3 coding sequence is TGTGCCAGCAGCCCGGGGAGGGTCGACGCTAGTGAGCAGTTCTTC.

This clonotype was seen ten or more times. The gene calls are TRBV12-3 or TRBV12-4 and TRBJ2-3; 10 bases match TRBD2. Trimming took 7 bases from V and 7 from J; bases not matched to a gene: 11. This CDR3 spans 15 amino acids. CDR3 nucleotide sequence: TGTGCCAGCACCTGGAGCGGGGGGGCCATAAATACGCAGTATTTT. Translation gives CASTWSGGAINTQYF.

This clonotype has ten or more counts. The rearrangement joins TRBV18 to TRBJ2-7; 7 nucleotides align to TRBD2. The CDR3 loop spans 14 amino acids. Looked up from germline, CDR1 is KGHSH and CDR2 is LQKENI. V lost 5 bases and J lost 3; bases outside the gene matches: 7. The CDR3 loop is CASSATRGDYEQYF. DNA for the CDR3: TGTGCCAGCTCAGCTACCCGGGGGGACTACGAGCAGTACTTC.

This clonotype was recorded many times. This chain links TRBV5-1 with TRBJ1-1; D is undetermined. The CDR3 consists of 15 residues. CDR1 and CDR2 from the germline V gene are SGHRS and YFSETQ. Trimming removed 4 bases from V and 5 bases from J, with 18 bases in between. The CDR3 protein is CASSPSGRSETEAFF. The CDR3, as DNA: TGCGCCAGCAGCCCCTCGGGAAGGAGCGAGACTGAAGCTTTCTTT.

Many counts were recorded for this clonotype. The CDR3 here is CASSPRGRERGETRTDTQYF. CDR3 nucleotides: TGCGCCAGCAGCCCTAGGGGGCGCGAGCGGGGGGAAACCCGCACAGATACGCAGTATTTT. The gene calls are TRBV5-1 and TRBJ2-3, with 9 positions matching TRBD2. The V gene end was trimmed by 4 bases and the J gene end by 1 base; junction bases not matched to a gene: 19. This CDR3 contains 20 residues. Germline CDR1 SGHRS, CDR2 YFSETQ. The variable domain in full, with the rest retrieved from reference TRBV5-1 and TRBJ2-3, is KAGVTQTPRYLIKTRGQQVTLSCSPISGHRSVSWYQQTPGQGLQFLFEYFSETQRNKGNFPGRFSGRQFSNSRSEMNVSTLELGDSALYLCASSPRGRERGETRTDTQYFGPGTRLTVL.

The chain employs TRBV11-2 and TRBJ2-1; 10 positions match TRBD2. The trim removed 4 bases at V and 0 bases at J, leaving 6 bases unmatched. CDR1 is SGHAT, CDR2 FQNNGV, per germline. The CDR3 spans 17 residues. CDR3 sequence reads: CASSSDASGSSYNEQFF. CDR3 DNA sequence: TGTGCCAGCAGCTCAGACGCTAGCGGGAGCTCCTACAATGAGCAGTTCTTC. Using reference TRBV11-2 and TRBJ2-1 for the parts outside the CDR3, the full variable domain is EAGVAQSPRYKIIEKRQSVAFWCNPISGHATLYWYQQILGQGPKLLIQFQNNGVVDDSQLPKDRFSAERLKGVDSTLKIQPAKLEDSAVYLCASSSDASGSSYNEQFFGPGTRLTVL.

This clonotype appeared a few times. This chain joins TRBV7-9 and TRBJ2-7; D may match TRBD1 or TRBD2 (5 bases each). V dropped 1 base and J dropped 3 bases, with 10 bases sitting between them. The CDR3 runs to 14 residues. In germline, CDR1 is SEHNR, CDR2 FQNEAQ (reference sequence). The CDR3 loop is CASSLGGSGYEQYV. DNA of the CDR3: TGTGCCAGCAGCTTAGGGGGGAGCGGCTACGAGCAGTACGTC.

Regarding this clonotype: Being one base from a much bigger clone, this may be a read error. The chain uses TRBV7-2 and TRBJ2-2; 7 bases are shared with TRBD2. CDR3 size: 15 residues. Germline loops: CDR1 SGHTA, CDR2 FQGNSA. CDR3 sequence (DNA): TGTGCCAGCAGCCTCGCGGCTAGCGGCACCGGGGAGCAGTTTTTT. As protein: CASSLAASGTGEQFF.

The chain joins TRBV6-6 to TRBJ1-4; weak D call: TRBD1 (5 bases). V dropped 6 bases and J dropped 0 bases, with 8 bases sitting between them. Germline CDR1 MNHNY, CDR2 SVGAGI (reference sequence). This CDR3 region has 14 residues. The CDR3 loop reads CASRARATNEKLFF. The CDR3 bases are TGTGCCAGCAGAGCCAGGGCAACTAATGAAAAACTGTTTTTT.

The rearrangement uses TRBV4-3 and TRBJ1-3; D might be TRBD1 (6 bases). V shed 5 bases and J shed 4 bases, with 12 bases lying between them. The CDR3 has 14 residues. Germline V lookup: CDR1 LGHNA, CDR2 YSLEER. CDR3 DNA: TGCGCCAGCAGCGAACAGGGAGCAGGAAACACCATATATTTT. This codes for CASSEQGAGNTIYF.

CDR3 coding DNA: TGTGCCAGCAGTGAACCGGGGAGCACAGATACGCAGTATTTT. The encoded protein is CASSEPGSTDTQYF. The chain links TRBV25-1 to TRBJ2-3; D may be TRBD2 (5 bases). V shed 2 bases and J shed 0 bases, with 6 bases lying between them. The CDR3 totals 14 residues. Germline V gene sequence: CDR1 MGHDK, CDR2 SYGVNS.

This clonotype has ten or more counts. The chain has TRBV28 and TRBJ2-5; either TRBD1 or TRBD2 may fit D (6 bases each). This CDR3 contains 14 residues. The V gene's germline CDR1 is MDHEN and CDR2 SYDVKM. Trimming took off 4 bases at V and 4 bases at J, with 13 bases between the two ends. The CDR3 is CASSSPGGGETQYF. DNA for the CDR3: TGTGCCAGCAGTTCCCCCGGGGGCGGAGAGACCCAGTACTTC.

This clonotype occurred a few times. This chain links TRBV28 with TRBJ2-1; D possibly corresponds to TRBD1 (5 bases). The V gene's germline CDR1 is MDHEN and CDR2 SYDVKM. The CDR3 covers 15 residues. V lost 4 bases to trimming and J lost 1 base, with 11 bases between them. The CDR3 nucleotides read TGTGCCAGCAGTTCCGCCAGGGTATCCTACAATGAGCAGTTCTTC. Its translation: CASSSARVSYNEQFF.

This clonotype showed up just a few times. This rearrangement joins TRBV7-8 to TRBJ2-2, with TRBD1 identical over 8 bases. Germline V gene lookup returns CDR1 SGHVS and CDR2 FQNEAQ. V trimming: 0 bases; J trimming: 5 bases; junction bases outside the gene matches: 11. The CDR3 runs to 18 residues. CDR3 amino acids: CASSLARVGQGGTGELFF. The CDR3, as DNA: TGTGCCAGCAGCTTAGCAAGAGTAGGACAGGGTGGTACCGGGGAGCTGTTTTTT.